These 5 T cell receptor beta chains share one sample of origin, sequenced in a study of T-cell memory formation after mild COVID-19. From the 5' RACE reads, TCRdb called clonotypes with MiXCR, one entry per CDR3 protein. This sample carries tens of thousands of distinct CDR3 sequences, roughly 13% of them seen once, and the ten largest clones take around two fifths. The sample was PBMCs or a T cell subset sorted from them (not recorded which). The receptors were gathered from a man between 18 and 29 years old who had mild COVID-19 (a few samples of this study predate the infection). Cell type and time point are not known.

CDR3 DNA: TGCGCCAGCAGCCAAGATAGTGGGGGAGGGGAGACCCAGTACTTC. Protein sequence: CASSQDSGGGETQYF. The chain links TRBV4-1 to TRBJ2-5; TRBD2 agrees at 7 bases. J gave up 5 bases and V 0 bases, and 6 bases lay outside the gene matches. CDR3 length: 15 amino acids. In germline, CDR1 is MGHRA, CDR2 YSYEKL.

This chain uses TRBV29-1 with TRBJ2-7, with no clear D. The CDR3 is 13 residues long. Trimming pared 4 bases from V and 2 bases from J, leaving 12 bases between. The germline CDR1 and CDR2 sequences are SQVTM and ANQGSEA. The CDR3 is CSVATIRTYEQYF. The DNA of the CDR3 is TGCAGCGTTGCGACGATTCGGACCTACGAGCAGTACTTC.

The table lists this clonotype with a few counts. CDR3 nucleotide sequence: TGTGCCAGCAGTTCCGCTAGCGGGGGCACAGATACGCAGTATTTT. It encodes CASSSASGGTDTQYF. V is TRBV27 and J is TRBJ2-3; 9 bases are a match to TRBD2. Unmatched junction bases numbered 3, after V lost 4 bases and J lost 1 base. Germline CDR1 and CDR2: MNHEY and SMNVEV (reference sequence). This CDR3 comprises 15 residues.

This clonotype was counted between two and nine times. In DNA form, the CDR3 reads TGTGCCAGCAGTTACTCCTCCGCTGAAGCTTTCTTT. Translation gives CASSYSSAEAFF. The chain joins TRBV6-2 or TRBV6-3 to TRBJ1-1, with no clear D. Trimming removed 0 bases at V and 6 bases at J, with 5 bases between. The CDR3 spans 12 residues. Germline-derived CDR1 and CDR2 are MNHEY and SVGEGT.

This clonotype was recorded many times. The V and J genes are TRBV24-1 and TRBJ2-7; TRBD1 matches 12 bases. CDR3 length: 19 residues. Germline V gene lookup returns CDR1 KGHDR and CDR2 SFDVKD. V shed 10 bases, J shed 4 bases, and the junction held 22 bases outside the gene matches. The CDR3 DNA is TGTGCCACTCGCGAAACCGGGACAGGGGGCGCTGAGGCCGGTTACGAGCAGTACTTC. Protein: CATRETGTGGAEAGYEQYF.